This entry lists 5 T cell receptor beta chains sequenced from one sample in a study of cytomegalovirus exposure and HLA in healthy donors. With 60 Vbeta and 13 Jbeta primers, the PCR was carried out. TCRdb's table, derived via immunoSEQ multiplex PCR, lists solely in-frame clones and lacks some. This sample has some 170,000 clones, with 65% to 75% found just once. Sequencing used PBMCs. The receptors come from a human donor in good health.

The V call is TRBV11-3, the J call TRBJ2-1, with 9 bases aligning to TRBD1. Germline CDR1 SGHNT, CDR2 YENEEA. V gave up 5 bases and J gave up 5 bases; unmatched junction bases: 4. There are 14 residues in the CDR3. DNA of the CDR3: TGTGCCAGCAGCATGACAGGGGGGGACAATGAGCAGTTCTTC. It codes for CASSMTGGDNEQFF.

The rearrangement links TRBV11-2 to TRBJ1-3; 9 nucleotides match TRBD1. The germline gives CDR1 SGHAT, CDR2 FQNNGV. CDR3 size: 16 residues. After removal of 5 bases from V and 0 bases from J, the junction contained 5 bases not matched to a gene. CDR3 DNA sequence: TGTGCCAGCAGCCCCTTGACAGGGGGCTCTGGAAACACCATATATTTT. As protein: CASSPLTGGSGNTIYF.

The chain uses TRBV4-2 and TRBJ2-7; weak D call: TRBD1 (6 bases). Germline V gene sequence: CDR1 LGHNA, CDR2 YNFKEQ. With 1 base removed from V and 1 base from J, the gap between germline ends came to 11 bases. CDR3 length: 15 amino acids. CDR3 bases: TGTGCCAGCAGCCAAGGGCAGGGGCGATCCTACGAGCAGTACTTC. It yields the protein CASSQGQGRSYEQYF.

The chain couples TRBV11-2 to TRBJ1-2; TRBD1 might be the D (6 bases). Per germline, CDR1 SGHAT and CDR2 FQNNGV. V lost 3 bases to trimming and J lost 4 bases, with 12 bases between them. The CDR3 contains 14 residues. Here the CDR3 DNA reads TGTGCCAGCAGCTTGGACAGTGTTTCCTATGGCTACACCTTC. Amino acid sequence: CASSLDSVSYGYTF.

This clone appeared once. CDR3 DNA: TGTGCCAGCAGTCTGAGTGCGGTAAACTATGGCTACACCTTC. Its translation is CASSLSAVNYGYTF. This chain links TRBV27 with TRBJ1-2; no definite D call. This CDR3 is 14 amino acids long. CDR1 is MNHEY and CDR2 is SMNVEV in the germline V gene (reference sequence). V lost 5 bases to trimming and J lost 2 bases, with 12 bases between them.